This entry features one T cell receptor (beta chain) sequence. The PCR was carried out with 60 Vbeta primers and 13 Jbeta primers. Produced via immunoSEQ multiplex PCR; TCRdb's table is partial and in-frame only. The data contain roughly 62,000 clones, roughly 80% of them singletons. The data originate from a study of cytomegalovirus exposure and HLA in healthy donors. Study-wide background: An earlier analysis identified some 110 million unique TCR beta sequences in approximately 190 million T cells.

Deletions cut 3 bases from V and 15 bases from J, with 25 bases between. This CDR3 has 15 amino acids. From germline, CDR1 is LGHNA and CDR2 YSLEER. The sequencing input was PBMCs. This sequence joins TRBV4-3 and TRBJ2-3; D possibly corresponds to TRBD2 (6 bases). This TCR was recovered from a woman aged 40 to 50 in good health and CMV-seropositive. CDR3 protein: CASSQTPGGIEVVYF. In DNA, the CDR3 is TGCGCCAGCAGCCAGACCCCGGGCGGGATAGAGGTAGTTTATTTT.